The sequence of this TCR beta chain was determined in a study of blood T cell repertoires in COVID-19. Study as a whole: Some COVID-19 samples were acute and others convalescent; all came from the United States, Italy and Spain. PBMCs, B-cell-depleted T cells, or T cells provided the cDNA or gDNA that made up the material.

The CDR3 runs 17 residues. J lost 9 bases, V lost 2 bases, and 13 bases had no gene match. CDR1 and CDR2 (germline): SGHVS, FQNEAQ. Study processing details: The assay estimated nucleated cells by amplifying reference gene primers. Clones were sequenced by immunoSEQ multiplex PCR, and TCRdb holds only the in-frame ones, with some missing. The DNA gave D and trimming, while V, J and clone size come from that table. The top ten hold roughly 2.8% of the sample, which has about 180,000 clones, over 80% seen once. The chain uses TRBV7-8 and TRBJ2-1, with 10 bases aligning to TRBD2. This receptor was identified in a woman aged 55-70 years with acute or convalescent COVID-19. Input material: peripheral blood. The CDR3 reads CASSLQRRAGGPSEQFF. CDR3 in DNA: TGTGCCAGCAGCTTACAACGTAGAGCGGGGGGGCCAAGTGAGCAGTTCTTC.